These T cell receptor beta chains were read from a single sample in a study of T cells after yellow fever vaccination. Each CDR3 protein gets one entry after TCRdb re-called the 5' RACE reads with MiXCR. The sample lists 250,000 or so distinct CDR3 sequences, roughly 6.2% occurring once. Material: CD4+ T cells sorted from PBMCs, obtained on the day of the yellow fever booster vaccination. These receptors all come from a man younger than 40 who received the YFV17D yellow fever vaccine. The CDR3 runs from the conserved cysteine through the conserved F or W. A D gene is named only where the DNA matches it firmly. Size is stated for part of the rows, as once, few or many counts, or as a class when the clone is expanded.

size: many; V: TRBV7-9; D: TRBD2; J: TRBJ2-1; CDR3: CASSSEGLTSGRVLEQFF; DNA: TGTGCCAGCAGCTCAGAGGGGTTAACTAGCGGGAGGGTCCTGGAGCAGTTCTTC
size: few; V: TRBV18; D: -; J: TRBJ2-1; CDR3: CASSPPQGSYNEQFF; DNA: TGTGCCAGCTCACCACCGCAAGGATCCTACAATGAGCAGTTCTTC
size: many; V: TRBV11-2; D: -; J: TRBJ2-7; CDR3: CASSLRSGHSYEQYF; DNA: TGTGCCAGCAGCTTAAGGAGCGGGCACTCCTACGAGCAGTACTTC
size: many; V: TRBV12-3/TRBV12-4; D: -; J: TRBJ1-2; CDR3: CASSLSVSDRTHGYTF; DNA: TGTGCCAGCAGTCTGTCAGTCTCCGACAGAACTCATGGCTACACCTTC
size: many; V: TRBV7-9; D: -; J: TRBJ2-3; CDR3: CATQPGSTDTQYF; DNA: TGTGCCACCCAGCCGGGCAGCACAGATACGCAGTATTTT
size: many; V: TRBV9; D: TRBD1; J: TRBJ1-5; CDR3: CASSVGQGQQPQHF; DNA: TGTGCCAGCAGCGTAGGACAGGGTCAACAGCCCCAGCATTTT
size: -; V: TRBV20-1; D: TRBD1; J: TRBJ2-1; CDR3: CCASFRMGTVPYNEQFF; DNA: TGCTGTGCTAGTTTTAGGATGGGGACAGTTCCCTACAATGAGCAGTTCTTC
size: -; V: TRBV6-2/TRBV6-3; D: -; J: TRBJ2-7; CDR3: CASSPGNLYEQYF; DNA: TGTGCCAGCAGCCCGGGGAATCTGTACGAGCAGTACTTC
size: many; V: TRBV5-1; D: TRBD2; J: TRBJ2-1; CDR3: CASSFVRERNEQFF; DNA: TGCGCCAGCAGCTTCGTGCGGGAGAGGAATGAGCAGTTCTTC
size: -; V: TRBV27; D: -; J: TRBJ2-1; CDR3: CASSRRNEQFF; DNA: TGTGCCAGCAGCCGAAGGAATGAGCAGTTCTTC
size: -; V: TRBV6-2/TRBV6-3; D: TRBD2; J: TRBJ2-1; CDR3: CASSYGTSGRAGRNEQFF; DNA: TGTGCCAGCAGTTACGGGACTAGCGGGAGGGCCGGACGCAATGAGCAGTTCTTC
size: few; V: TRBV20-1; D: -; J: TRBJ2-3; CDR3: CSARDGGGRGDTQYF; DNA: TGCAGTGCTAGAGATGGGGGGGGCCGGGGAGATACGCAGTATTTT
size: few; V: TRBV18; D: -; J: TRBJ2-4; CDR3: CASSPRLSGENIQYF; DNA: TGTGCCAGCTCACCACGACTCAGCGGTGAAAACATTCAGTACTTC
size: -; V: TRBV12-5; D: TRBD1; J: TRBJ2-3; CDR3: CASGPPRDRDSDTQYF; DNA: TGTGCTAGTGGTCCCCCCCGGGACAGGGACTCAGATACGCAGTATTTT
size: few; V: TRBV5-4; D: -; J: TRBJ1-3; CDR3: CASSSLPGSLSGNTIYF; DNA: TGTGCCAGCAGCTCCCTCCCCGGCAGCCTCTCTGGAAACACCATATATTTT
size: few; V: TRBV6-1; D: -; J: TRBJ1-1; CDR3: CASRAPLNTEAFF; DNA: TGTGCCAGCAGGGCGCCACTGAACACTGAAGCTTTCTTT
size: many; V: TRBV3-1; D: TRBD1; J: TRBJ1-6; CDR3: CASSQGGPPLHF; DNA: TGTGCCAGCAGTCAGGGGGGTCCACCCCTCCACTTT
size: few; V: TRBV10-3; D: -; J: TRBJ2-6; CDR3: CAIGAPALVSGANVLTF; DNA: TGTGCCATCGGGGCCCCAGCGTTGGTATCAGGGGCCAACGTCCTGACTTTC
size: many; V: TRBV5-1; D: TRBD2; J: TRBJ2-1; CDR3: CASSLVVSGRDEQFF; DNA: TGCGCCAGCAGCTTGGTGGTTAGCGGGAGGGATGAGCAGTTCTTC
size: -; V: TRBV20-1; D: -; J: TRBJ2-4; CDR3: CSAKGGPSSDIQYF; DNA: TGCAGTGCTAAAGGGGGACCCTCGTCAGACATTCAGTACTTC
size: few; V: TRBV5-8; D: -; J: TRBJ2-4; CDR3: CASSLVGPKNIQYF; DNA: TGTGCCAGCAGCTTGGTAGGACCCAAAAACATTCAGTACTTC
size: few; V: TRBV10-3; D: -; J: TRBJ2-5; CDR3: CAISESNGHRETQYF; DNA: TGTGCCATCAGTGAGTCGAACGGGCACCGGGAGACCCAGTACTTC
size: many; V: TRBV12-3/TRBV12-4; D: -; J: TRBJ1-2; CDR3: CASSLARRDGYTF; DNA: TGTGCCAGCAGTTTAGCCCGGCGGGATGGCTACACCTTC
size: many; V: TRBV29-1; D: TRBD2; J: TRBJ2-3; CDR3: CSVVGLAGPADTQYF; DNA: TGCAGCGTTGTGGGACTAGCGGGTCCCGCAGATACGCAGTATTTT
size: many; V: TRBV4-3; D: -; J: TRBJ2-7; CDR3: CASSQDRSGSSYEQYF; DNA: TGCGCCAGCAGCCAAGACCGGTCGGGGTCGTCCTACGAGCAGTACTTC
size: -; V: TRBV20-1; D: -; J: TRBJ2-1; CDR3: CSVPRGGYNEQFF; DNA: TGCAGTGTCCCTAGAGGGGGGTACAATGAGCAGTTCTTC
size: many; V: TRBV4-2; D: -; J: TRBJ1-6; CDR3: CASSQHGPNSPLHF; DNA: TGTGCCAGCAGCCAACATGGACCAAATTCACCCCTCCACTTT
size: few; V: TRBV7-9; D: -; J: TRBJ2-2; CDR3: CASSRAGQGGTGELFF; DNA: TGTGCCAGCAGCCGCGCCGGACAGGGAGGGACCGGGGAGCTGTTTTTT
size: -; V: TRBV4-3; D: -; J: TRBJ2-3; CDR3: CASSHSKDTQYF; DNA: TGCGCCAGCAGCCACTCGAAAGATACGCAGTATTTT
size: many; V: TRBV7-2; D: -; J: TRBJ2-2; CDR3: CASSLRTTNTGELFF; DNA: TGTGCCAGCAGCTTAAGGACTACGAACACCGGGGAGCTGTTTTTT
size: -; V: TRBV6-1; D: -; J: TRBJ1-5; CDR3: CASREGRYGNQPQHF; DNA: TGTGCCAGCCGAGAGGGGCGGTATGGCAATCAGCCCCAGCATTTT
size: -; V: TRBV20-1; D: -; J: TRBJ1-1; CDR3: CSAQSPRGNTEAFF; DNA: TGCAGTGCCCAGTCCCCCCGGGGGAACACTGAAGCTTTCTTT
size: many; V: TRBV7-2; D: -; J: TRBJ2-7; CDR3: CASSLAGVSEQYF; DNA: TGTGCCAGCAGCTTAGCGGGAGTTTCCGAGCAGTACTTC
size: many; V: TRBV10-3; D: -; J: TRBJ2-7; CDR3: CAISESSLEQYF; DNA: TGTGCCATCAGTGAGTCGTCACTCGAGCAGTACTTC
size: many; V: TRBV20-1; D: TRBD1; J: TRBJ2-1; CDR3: CSATSRDRGSNEQFF; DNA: TGCAGTGCTACGTCCCGGGACAGGGGATCCAATGAGCAGTTCTTC
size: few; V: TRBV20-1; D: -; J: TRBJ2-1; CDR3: CSAREPATGPEQFF; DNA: TGCAGTGCTAGAGAGCCCGCCACAGGTCCTGAGCAGTTCTTC
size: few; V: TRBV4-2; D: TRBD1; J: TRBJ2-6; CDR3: CASSNRPGQGALAGANVLTF; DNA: TGTGCCAGCAGCAACCGTCCGGGACAGGGGGCTCTAGCTGGGGCCAACGTCCTGACTTTC
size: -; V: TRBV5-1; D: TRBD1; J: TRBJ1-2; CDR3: CASSEGTGTTNYGYTF; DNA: TGCGCCAGCAGCGAGGGGACAGGGACTACTAACTATGGCTACACCTTC
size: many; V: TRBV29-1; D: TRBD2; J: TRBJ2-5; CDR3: CSVGLAGGPRETQYF; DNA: TGCAGCGTTGGACTAGCGGGAGGGCCGCGGGAGACCCAGTACTTC
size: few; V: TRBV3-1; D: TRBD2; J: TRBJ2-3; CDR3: CASSQIAGVPDTQYF; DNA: TGTGCCAGCAGCCAAATAGCGGGAGTACCAGATACGCAGTATTTT
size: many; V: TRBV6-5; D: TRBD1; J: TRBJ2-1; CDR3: CASSYSGQGQFF; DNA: TGTGCCAGCAGTTACTCAGGACAGGGTCAGTTCTTC
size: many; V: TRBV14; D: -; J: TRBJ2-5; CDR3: CASSQDVEWTQYF; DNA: TGTGCCAGCAGCCAAGATGTTGAGTGGACCCAGTACTTC
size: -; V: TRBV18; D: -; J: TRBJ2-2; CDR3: CASSPRPPPGELFF; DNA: TGTGCCAGCTCACCACGTCCACCTCCCGGGGAGCTGTTTTTT
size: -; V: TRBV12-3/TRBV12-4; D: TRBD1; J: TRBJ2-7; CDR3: CASKPGTGGSYEQYF; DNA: TGTGCCAGCAAACCCGGGACAGGGGGCTCCTACGAGCAGTACTTC